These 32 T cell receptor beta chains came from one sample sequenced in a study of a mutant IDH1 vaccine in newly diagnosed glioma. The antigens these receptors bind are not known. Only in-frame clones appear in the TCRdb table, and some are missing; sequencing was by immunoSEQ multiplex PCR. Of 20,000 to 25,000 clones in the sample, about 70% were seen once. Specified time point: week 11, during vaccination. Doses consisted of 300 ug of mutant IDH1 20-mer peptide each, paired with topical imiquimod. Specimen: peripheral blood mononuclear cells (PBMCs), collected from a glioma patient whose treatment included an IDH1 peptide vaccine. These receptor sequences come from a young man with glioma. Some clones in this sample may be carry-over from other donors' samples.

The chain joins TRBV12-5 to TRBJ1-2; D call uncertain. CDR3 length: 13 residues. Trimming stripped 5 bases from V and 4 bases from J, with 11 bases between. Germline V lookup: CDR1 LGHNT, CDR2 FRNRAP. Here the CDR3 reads CASGHSTVYGYTF. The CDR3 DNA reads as TGTGCTAGTGGTCACAGCACTGTCTATGGCTACACCTTC. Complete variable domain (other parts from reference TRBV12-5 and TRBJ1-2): DARVTQTPRHKVTEMGQEVTMRCQPILGHNTVFWYRQTMMQGLELLAYFRNRAPLDDSGMPKDRFSAEMPDATLATLKIQPSEPRDSAVYFCASGHSTVYGYTFGSGTRLTVV.

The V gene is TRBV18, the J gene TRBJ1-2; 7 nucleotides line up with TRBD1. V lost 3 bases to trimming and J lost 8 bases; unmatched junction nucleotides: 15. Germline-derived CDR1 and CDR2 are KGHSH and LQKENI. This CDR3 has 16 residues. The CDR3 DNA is TGTGCCAGCTCACCTACACGAGGGAGACAGGGCGGAGGCTACACCTTC. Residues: CASSPTRGRQGGGYTF. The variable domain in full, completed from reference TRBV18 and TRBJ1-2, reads NAGVMQNPRHLVRRRGQEARLRCSPMKGHSHVYWYRQLPEEGLKFMVYLQKENIIDESGMPKERFSAEFPKEGPSILRIQQVVRGDSAAYFCASSPTRGRQGGGYTFGSGTRLTVV.

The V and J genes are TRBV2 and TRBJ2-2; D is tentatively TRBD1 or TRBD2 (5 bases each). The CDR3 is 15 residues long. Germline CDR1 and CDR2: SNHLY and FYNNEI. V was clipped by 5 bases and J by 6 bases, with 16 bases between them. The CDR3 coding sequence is TGTGCCAGCAGTTCAGAGGGGCGAGCTTCCGGGGAGCTGTTTTTT. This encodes CASSSEGRASGELFF.

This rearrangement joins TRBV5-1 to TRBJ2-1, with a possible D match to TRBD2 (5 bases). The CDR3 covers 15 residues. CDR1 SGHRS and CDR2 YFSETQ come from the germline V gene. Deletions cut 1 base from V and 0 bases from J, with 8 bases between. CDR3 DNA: TGCGCCAGCAGCTTGTCAGCGGCCTCCTACAATGAGCAGTTCTTC. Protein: CASSLSAASYNEQFF.

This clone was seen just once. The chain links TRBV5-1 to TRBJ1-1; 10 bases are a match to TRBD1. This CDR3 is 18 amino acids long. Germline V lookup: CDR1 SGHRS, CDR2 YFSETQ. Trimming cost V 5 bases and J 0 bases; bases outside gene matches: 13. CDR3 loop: CASRLMGQGRRMNTEAFF. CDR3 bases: TGCGCCAGCAGACTAATGGGACAGGGGAGGAGAATGAACACTGAAGCTTTCTTT.

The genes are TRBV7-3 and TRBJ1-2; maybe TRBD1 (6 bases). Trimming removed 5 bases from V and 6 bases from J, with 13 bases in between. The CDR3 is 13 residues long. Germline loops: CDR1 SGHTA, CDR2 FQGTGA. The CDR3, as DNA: TGTGCCAGCAGCCCGACAGGTGGCGATGGCTACACCTTC. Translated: CASSPTGGDGYTF.

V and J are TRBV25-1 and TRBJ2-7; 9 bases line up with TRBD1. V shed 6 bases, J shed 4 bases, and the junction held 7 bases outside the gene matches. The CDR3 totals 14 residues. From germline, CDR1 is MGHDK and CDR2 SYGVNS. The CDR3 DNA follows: TGTGCCAGCAGAGAACAGGGGGCGGGGTACGAGCAGTACTTC. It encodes CASREQGAGYEQYF.

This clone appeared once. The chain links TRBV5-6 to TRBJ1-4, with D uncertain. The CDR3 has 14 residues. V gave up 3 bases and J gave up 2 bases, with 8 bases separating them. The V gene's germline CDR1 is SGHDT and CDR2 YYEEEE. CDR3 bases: TGTGCCAGCAGCTCCCCGGGCACTAATGAAAAACTGTTTTTT. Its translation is CASSSPGTNEKLFF.

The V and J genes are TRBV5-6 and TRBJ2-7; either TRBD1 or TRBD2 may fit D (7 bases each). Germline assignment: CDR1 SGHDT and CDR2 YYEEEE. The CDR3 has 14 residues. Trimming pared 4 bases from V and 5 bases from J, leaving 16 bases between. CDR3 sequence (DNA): TGTGCCAGCAGCCTCCGACAGGGAGGGGACGAGCAGTACTTC. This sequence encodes CASSLRQGGDEQYF.

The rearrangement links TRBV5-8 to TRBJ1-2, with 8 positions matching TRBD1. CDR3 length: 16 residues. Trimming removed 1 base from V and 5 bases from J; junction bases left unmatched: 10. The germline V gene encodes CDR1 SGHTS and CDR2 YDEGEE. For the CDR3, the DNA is TGTGCCAGCAGCTTGAGGCGGACAGGGAAAAATTATGGCTACACCTTC. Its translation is CASSLRRTGKNYGYTF.

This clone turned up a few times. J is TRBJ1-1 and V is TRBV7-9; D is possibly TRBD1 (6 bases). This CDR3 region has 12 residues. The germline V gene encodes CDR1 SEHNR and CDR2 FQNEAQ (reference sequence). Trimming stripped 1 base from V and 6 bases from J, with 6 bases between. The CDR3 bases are TGTGCCAGCAGCTTAGGGACAGCTGAAGCTTTCTTT. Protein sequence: CASSLGTAEAFF.

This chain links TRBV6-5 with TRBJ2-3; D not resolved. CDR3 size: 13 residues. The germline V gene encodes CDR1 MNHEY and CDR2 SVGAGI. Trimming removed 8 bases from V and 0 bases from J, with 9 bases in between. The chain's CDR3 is CASRVRSTDTQYF. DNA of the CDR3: TGTGCCAGCCGAGTGCGGAGCACAGATACGCAGTATTTT.

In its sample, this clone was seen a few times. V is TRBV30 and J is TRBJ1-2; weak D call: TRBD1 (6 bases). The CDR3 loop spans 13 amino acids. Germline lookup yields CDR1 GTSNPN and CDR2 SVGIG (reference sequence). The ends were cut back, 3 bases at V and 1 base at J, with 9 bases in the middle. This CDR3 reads CAWRGQYNYGYTF. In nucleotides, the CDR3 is TGTGCCTGGAGAGGACAGTATAACTATGGCTACACCTTC.

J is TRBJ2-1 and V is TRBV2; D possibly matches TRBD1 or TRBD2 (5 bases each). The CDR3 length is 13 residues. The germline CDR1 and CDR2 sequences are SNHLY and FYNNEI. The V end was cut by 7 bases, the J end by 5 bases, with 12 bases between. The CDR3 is CASTGAFNNEQFF. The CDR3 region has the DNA TGTGCCAGCACCGGGGCGTTCAACAATGAGCAGTTCTTC.

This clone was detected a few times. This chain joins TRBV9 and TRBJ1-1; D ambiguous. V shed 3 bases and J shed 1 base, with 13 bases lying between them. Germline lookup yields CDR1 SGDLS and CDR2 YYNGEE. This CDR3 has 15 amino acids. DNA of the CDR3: TGTGCCAGCAGCGCGAGTTTGACAAAGAACACTGAAGCTTTCTTT. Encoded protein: CASSASLTKNTEAFF.

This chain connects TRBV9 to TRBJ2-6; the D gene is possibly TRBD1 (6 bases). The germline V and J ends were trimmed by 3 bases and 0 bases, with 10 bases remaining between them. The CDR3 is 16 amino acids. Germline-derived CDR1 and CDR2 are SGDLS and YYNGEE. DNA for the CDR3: TGTGCCAGCAGCGGGACAGCAAACTCTGGGGCCAACGTCCTGACTTTC. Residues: CASSGTANSGANVLTF.

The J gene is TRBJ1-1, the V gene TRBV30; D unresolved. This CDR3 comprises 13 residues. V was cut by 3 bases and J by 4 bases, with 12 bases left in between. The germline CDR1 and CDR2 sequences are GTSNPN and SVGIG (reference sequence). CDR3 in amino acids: CAWRVMWGTEAFF. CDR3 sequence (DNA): TGTGCCTGGAGAGTGATGTGGGGCACTGAAGCTTTCTTT.

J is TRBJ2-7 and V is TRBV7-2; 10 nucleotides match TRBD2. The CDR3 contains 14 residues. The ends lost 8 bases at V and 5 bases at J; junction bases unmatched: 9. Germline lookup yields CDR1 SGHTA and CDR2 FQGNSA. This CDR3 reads CASAPRTSGNEQYF. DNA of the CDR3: TGTGCCAGCGCGCCAAGGACTAGCGGTAACGAGCAGTACTTC. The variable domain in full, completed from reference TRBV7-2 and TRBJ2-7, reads GAGVSQSPSNKVTEKGKDVELRCDPISGHTALYWYRQSLGQGLEFLIYFQGNSAPDKSGLPSDRFSAERTGGSVSTLTIQRTQQEDSAVYLCASAPRTSGNEQYFGPGTRLTVT.

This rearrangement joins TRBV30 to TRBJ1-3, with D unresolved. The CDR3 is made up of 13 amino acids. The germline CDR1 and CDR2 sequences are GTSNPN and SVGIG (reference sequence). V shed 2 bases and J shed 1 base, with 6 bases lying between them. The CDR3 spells CAWSFSSGNTIYF. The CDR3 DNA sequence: TGTGCCTGGAGTTTCTCGTCTGGAAACACCATATATTTT.

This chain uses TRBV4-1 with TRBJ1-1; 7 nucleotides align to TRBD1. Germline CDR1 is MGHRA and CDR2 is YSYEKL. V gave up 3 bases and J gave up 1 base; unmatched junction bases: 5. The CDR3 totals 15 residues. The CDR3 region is CASSHLGQWNTEAFF. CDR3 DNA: TGCGCCAGCAGCCACCTGGGACAGTGGAACACTGAAGCTTTCTTT.

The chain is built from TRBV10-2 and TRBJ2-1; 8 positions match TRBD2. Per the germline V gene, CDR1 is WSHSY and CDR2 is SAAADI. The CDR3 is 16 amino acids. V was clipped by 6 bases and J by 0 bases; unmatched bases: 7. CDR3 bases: TGCGCCAGCAGCGGTAGGCGGGAGGACTCCTACAATGAGCAGTTCTTC. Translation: CASSGRREDSYNEQFF.

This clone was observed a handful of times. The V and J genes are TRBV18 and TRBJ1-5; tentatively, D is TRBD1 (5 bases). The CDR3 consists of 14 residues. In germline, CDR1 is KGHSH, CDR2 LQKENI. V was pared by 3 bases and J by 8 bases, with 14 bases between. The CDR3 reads CASSPTARTEPQHF. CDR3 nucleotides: TGTGCCAGCTCACCGACAGCGCGGACGGAGCCCCAGCATTTT.

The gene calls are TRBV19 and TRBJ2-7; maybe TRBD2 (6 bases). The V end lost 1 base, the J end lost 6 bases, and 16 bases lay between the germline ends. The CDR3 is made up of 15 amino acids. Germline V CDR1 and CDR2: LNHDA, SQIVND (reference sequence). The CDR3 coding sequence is TGTGCCAGTAGTATAGCGGCAGGGCTGGGGGGCGAGCAGTACTTC. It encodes CASSIAAGLGGEQYF.

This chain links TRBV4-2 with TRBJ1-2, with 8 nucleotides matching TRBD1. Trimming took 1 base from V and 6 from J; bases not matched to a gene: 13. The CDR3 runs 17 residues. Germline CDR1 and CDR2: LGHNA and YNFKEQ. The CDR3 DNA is TGTGCCAGCAGCCAAGGTCTCGAGGACAGGGCGATCGATGGCTACACCTTC. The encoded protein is CASSQGLEDRAIDGYTF.

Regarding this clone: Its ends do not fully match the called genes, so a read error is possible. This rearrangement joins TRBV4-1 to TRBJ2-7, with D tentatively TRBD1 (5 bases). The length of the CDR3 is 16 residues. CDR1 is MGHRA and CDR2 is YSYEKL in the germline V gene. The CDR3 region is CASSQADMLVTYGQYF. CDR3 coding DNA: TGCGCCAGCAGCCAGGCGGACATGCTCGTGACCTACGGGCAGTACTTC.

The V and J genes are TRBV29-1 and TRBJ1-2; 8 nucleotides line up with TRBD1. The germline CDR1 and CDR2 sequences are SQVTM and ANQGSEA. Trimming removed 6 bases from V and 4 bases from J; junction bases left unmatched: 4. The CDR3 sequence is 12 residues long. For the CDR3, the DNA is TGCAGCGTGGTAACAGGGGGCTATGGCTACACCTTC. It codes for CSVVTGGYGYTF.

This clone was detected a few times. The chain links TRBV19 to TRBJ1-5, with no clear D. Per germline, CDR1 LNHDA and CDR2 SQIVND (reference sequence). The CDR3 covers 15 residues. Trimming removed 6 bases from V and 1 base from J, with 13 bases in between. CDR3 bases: TGTGCCAGTAGAATCGAGGGATGGAGCAATCAGCCCCAGCATTTT. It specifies CASRIEGWSNQPQHF. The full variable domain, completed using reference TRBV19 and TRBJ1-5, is DGGITQSPKYLFRKEGQNVTLSCEQNLNHDAMYWYRQDPGQGLRLIYYSQIVNDFQKGDIAEGYSVSREKKESFPLTVTSAQKNPTAFYLCASRIEGWSNQPQHFGDGTRLSIL.

DNA for the CDR3: TGTGCCAGCAGCTTACCCGGGAGCTCCTACAATGAGCAGTTCTTC. Translation gives CASSLPGSSYNEQFF. The genes are TRBV7-9 and TRBJ2-1, with a tentative D call TRBD2 (6 bases). Trimming took off 2 bases at V and 0 bases at J, with 8 bases between the two ends. Germline-derived CDR1 and CDR2 are SEHNR and FQNEAQ (reference sequence). The CDR3 sequence is 15 residues long.

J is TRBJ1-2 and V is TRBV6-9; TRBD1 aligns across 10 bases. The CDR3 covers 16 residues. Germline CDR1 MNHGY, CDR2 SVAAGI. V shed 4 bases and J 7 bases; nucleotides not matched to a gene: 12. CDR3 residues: CASSSPEPTGGGGYTF. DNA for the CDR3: TGTGCCAGCAGTTCCCCCGAGCCGACAGGGGGCGGTGGCTACACCTTC.

DNA of the CDR3: TGTGCCAGCAGTGAAGCGGGCGGCCCAGGGTACGAGCAGTACTTC. This codes for CASSEAGGPGYEQYF. The chain joins TRBV2 to TRBJ2-7; a weak D match, TRBD1 (5 bases). This CDR3 contains 15 residues. V was clipped by 0 bases and J by 4 bases, with 13 bases between them. Germline loops: CDR1 SNHLY, CDR2 FYNNEI.

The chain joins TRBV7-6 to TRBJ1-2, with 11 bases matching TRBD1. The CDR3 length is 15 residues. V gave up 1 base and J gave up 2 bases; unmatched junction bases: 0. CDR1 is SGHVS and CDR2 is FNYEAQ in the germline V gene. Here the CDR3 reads CASSLGTGGNYGYTF. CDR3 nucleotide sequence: TGTGCCAGCAGCTTAGGGACAGGGGGCAACTATGGCTACACCTTC.

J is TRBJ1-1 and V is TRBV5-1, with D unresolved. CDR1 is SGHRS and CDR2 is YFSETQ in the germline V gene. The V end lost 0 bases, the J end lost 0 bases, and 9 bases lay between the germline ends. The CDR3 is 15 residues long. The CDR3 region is CASSLGAGMNTEAFF. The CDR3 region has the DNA TGCGCCAGCAGCTTGGGGGCAGGCATGAACACTGAAGCTTTCTTT.